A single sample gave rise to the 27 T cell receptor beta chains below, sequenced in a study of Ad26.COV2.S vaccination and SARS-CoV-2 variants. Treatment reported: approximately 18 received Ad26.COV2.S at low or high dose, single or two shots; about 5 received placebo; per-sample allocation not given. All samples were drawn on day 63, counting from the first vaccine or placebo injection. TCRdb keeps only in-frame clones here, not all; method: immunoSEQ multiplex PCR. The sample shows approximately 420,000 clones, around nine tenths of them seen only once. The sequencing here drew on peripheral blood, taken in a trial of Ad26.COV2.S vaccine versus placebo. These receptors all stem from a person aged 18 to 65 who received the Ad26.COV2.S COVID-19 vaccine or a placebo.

CDR3 loop: CASSGKGAGELFF. CDR3 nucleotide sequence: TGTGCCAGCAGCGGGAAGGGGGCCGGGGAGCTGTTTTTT. The chain couples TRBV7-3 to TRBJ2-2; TRBD1 might be the D (6 bases). V lost 5 bases, J lost 6 bases, and 10 bases lay in between. Germline V gene lookup returns CDR1 SGHTA and CDR2 FQGTGA. The CDR3 consists of 13 residues.

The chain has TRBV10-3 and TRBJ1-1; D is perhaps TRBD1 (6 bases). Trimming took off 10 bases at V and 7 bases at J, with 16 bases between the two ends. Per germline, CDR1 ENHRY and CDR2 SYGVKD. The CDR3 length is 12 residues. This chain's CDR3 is CATTLTGDEAFF. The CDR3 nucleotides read TGTGCCACCACCTTGACAGGCGATGAAGCTTTCTTT.

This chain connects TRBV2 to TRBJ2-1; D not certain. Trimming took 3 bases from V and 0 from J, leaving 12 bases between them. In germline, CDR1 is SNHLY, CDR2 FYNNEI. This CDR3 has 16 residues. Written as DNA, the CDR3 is TGTGCCAGCAGTGATCGAAGCAGGAGCTCCTACAATGAGCAGTTCTTC. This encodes CASSDRSRSSYNEQFF.

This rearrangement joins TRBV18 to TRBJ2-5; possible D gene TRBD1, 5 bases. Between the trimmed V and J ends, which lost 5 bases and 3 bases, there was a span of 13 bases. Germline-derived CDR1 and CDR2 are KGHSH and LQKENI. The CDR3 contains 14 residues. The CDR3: CASSNWGSKETQYF. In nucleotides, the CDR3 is TGTGCCAGCTCAAACTGGGGCAGTAAAGAGACCCAGTACTTC.

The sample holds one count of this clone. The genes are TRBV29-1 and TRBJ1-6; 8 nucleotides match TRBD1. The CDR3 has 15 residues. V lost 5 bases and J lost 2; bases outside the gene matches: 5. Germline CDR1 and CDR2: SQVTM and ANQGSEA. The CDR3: CSVKQTGAYNSPLHF. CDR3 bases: TGCAGCGTTAAACAGACAGGGGCCTATAATTCACCCCTCCACTTT.

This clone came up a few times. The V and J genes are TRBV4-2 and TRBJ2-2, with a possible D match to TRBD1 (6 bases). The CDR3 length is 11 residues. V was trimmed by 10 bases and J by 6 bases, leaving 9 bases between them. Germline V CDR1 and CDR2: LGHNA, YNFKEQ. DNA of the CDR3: TGTGCCACCAGGGGATCCGGGGAGCTGTTTTTT. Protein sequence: CATRGSGELFF.

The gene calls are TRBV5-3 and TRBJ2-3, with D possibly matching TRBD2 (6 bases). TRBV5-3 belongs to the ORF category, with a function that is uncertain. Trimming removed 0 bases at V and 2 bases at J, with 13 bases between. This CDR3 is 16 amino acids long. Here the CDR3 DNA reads TGTGCCAGAAGCTTGGGGACCCCGGGGGACACAGATACGCAGTATTTT. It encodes CARSLGTPGDTDTQYF.

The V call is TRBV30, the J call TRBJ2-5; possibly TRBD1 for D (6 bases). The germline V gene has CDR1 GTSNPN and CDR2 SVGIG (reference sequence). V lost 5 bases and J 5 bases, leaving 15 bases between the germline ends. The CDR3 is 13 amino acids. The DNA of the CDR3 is TGTGCCTGGGCTCTAGGGGGTTTTGAGACCCAGTACTTC. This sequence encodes CAWALGGFETQYF.

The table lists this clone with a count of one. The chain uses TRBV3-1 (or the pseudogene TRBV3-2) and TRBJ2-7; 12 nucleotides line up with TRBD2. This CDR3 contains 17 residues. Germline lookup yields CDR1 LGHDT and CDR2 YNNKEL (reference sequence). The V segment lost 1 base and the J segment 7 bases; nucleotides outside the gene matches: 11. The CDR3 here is CASSQVGLAGGPREQYF. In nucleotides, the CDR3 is TGTGCCAGCAGCCAAGTGGGGCTAGCGGGGGGGCCTCGGGAGCAGTACTTC.

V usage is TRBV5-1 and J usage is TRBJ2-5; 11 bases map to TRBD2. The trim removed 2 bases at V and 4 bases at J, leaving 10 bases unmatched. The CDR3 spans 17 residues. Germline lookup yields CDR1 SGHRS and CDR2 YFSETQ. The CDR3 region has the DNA TGCGCCAGCAGCTTACTTATTAGCGGGGGGGCCACAGAGACCCAGTACTTC. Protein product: CASSLLISGGATETQYF.

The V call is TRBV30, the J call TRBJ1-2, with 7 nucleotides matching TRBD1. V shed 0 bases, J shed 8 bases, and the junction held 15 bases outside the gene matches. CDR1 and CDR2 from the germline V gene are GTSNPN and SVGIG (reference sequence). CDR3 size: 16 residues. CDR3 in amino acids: CAWSVTGVLLGEGYTF. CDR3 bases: TGTGCCTGGAGTGTTACAGGGGTCCTCCTAGGAGAAGGCTACACCTTC.

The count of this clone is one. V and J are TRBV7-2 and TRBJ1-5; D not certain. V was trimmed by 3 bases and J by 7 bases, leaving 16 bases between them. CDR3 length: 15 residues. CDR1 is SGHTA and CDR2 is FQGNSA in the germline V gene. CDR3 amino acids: CASSFPPGSGQPQHF. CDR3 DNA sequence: TGTGCCAGCAGCTTCCCCCCGGGAAGCGGACAGCCCCAGCATTTT.

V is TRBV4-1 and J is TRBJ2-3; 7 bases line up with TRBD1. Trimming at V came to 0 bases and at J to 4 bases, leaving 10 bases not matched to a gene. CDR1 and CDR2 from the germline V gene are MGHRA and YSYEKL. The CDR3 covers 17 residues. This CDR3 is CASSQEGGRGWADTQYF. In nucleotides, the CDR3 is TGCGCCAGCAGCCAAGAAGGGGGCAGGGGGTGGGCAGATACGCAGTATTTT.

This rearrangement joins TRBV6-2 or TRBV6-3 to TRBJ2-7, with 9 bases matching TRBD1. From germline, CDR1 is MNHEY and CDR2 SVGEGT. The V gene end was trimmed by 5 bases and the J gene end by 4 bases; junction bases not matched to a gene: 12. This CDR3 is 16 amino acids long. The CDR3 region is CASSKPMGQGNYEQYF. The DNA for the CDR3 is TGTGCCAGCAGTAAACCCATGGGACAGGGTAATTACGAGCAGTACTTC.

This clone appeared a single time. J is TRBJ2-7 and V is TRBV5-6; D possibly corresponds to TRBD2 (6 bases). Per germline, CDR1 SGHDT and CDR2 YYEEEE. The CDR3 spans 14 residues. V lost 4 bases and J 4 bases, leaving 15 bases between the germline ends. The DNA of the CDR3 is TGTGCCAGCAGCCGAACGGGGGTCCCTTACGAGCAGTACTTC. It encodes CASSRTGVPYEQYF. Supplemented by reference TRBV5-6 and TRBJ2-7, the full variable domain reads DAGVTQSPTHLIKTRGQQVTLRCSPKSGHDTVSWYQQALGQGPQFIFQYYEEEERQRGNFPDRFSGHQFPNYSSELNVNALLLGDSALYLCASSRTGVPYEQYFGPGTRLTVT.

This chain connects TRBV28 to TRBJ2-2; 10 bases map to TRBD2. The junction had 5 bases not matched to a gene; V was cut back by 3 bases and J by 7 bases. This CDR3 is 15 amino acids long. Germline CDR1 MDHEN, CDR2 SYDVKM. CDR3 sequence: CASSLASGGSGELFF. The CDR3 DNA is TGTGCCAGCAGTTTGGCTAGCGGGGGCAGCGGGGAGCTGTTTTTT.

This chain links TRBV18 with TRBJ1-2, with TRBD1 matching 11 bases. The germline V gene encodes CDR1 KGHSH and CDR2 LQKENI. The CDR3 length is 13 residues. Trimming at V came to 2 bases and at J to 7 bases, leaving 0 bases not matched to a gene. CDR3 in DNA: TGTGCCAGCTCACCAGGGACAGGGGGTGGCTACACCTTC. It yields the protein CASSPGTGGGYTF.

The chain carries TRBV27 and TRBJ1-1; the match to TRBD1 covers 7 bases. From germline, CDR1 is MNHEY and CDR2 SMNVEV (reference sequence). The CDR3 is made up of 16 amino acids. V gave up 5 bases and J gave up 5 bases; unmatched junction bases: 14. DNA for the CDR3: TGTGCCAGCAGTCCTGAAGGGGGGACAGAAATGACTGAAGCTTTCTTT. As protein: CASSPEGGTEMTEAFF.

CDR3 coding DNA: TGTGCCAGCAGCTTGGGGGGGGAAGCGGTCCAAGAGACCCAGTACTTC. It translates to CASSLGGEAVQETQYF. This rearrangement joins TRBV3-1 (or the pseudogene TRBV3-2) to TRBJ2-5, with 7 bases that match TRBD2. CDR1 and CDR2 from the germline V gene are LGHDT and YNNKEL (reference sequence). CDR3 length equals 16 residues. V trimming: 5 bases; J trimming: 1 base; junction bases outside the gene matches: 10.

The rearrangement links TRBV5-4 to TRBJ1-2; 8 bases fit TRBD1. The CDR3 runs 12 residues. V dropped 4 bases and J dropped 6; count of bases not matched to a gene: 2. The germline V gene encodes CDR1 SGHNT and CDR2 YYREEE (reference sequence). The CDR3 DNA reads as TGTGCCAGCAGCGAGGACAGGGATGGCTACACCTTC. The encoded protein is CASSEDRDGYTF.

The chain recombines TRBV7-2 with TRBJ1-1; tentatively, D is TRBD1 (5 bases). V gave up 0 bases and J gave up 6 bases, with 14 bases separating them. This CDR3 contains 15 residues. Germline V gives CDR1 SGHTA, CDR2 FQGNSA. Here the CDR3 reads CASSLASSRESEAFF. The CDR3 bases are TGTGCCAGCAGCTTAGCGTCATCCAGGGAGTCTGAAGCTTTCTTT.

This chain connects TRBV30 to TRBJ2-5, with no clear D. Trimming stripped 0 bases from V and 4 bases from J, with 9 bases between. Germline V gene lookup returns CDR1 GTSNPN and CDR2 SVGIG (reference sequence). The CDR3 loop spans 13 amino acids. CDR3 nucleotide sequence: TGTGCCTGGAGTGTACGGCTGGTAGAGACCCAGTACTTC. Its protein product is CAWSVRLVETQYF.

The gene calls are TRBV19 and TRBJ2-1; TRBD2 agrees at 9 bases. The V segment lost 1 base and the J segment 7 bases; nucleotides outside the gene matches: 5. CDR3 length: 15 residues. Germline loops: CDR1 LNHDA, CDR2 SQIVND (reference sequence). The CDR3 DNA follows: TGTGCCAGTAGTATAGGGAATAGCGGGGGTAATGAGCAGTTCTTC. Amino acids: CASSIGNSGGNEQFF. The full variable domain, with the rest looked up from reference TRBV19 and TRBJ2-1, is DGGITQSPKYLFRKEGQNVTLSCEQNLNHDAMYWYRQDPGQGLRLIYYSQIVNDFQKGDIAEGYSVSREKKESFPLTVTSAQKNPTAFYLCASSIGNSGGNEQFFGPGTRLTVL.

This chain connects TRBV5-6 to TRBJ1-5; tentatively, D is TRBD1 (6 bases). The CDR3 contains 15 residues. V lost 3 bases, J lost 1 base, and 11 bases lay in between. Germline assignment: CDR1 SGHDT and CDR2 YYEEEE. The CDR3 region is CASSSGQWSNQPQHF. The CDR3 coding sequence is TGTGCCAGCAGCTCCGGACAGTGGAGCAATCAGCCCCAGCATTTT.

CDR3 DNA sequence: TGTGCCAGCAGTTTAAGACAGGGGCGTACCGGGGAGCTGTTTTTT. Amino acids: CASSLRQGRTGELFF. V gene TRBV28 combines with J gene TRBJ2-2; 8 bases align to TRBD1. Germline values: CDR1 MDHEN, CDR2 SYDVKM. The CDR3 totals 15 residues. Trimming removed 2 bases from V and 5 bases from J; junction bases left unmatched: 4.

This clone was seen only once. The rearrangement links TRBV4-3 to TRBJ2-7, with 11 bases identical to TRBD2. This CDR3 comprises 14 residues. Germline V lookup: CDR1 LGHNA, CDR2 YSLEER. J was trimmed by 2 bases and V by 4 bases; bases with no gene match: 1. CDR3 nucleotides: TGCGCCAGCAGCCCGACTAGCGGGGCCTACGAGCAGTACTTC. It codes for CASSPTSGAYEQYF.

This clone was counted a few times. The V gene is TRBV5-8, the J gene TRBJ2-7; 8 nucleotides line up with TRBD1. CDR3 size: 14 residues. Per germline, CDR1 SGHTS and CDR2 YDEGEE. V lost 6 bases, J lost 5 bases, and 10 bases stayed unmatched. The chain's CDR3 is CASTLDRGEDEQYF. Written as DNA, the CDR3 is TGTGCCAGCACCCTAGACAGGGGAGAAGACGAGCAGTACTTC.